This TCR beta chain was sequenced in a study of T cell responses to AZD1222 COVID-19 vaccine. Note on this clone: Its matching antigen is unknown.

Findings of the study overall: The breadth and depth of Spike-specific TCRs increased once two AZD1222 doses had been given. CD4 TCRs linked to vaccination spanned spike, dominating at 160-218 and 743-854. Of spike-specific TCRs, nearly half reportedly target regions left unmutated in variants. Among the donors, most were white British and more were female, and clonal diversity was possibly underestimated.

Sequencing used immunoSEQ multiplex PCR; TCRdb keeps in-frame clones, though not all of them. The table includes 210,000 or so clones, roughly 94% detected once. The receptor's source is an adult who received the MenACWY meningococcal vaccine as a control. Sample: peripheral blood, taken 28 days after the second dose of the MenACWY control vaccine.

The CDR3 DNA sequence: TGTGCCAGCAGCCCCGGGACAGATAATTCACCCCTCCACTTT. This sequence encodes CASSPGTDNSPLHF. The genes are TRBV3-1 (or the pseudogene TRBV3-2) and TRBJ1-6; TRBD1 matches 7 bases. The CDR3 runs 14 residues. Germline-derived CDR1 and CDR2 are LGHDT and YNNKEL (reference sequence). The ends lost 4 bases at V and 5 bases at J; junction bases unmatched: 2.